A selection of T cell receptor beta chains follows, all from one sample in a study of CD8 T cells in ankylosing spondylitis. From the 5' RACE reads, TCRdb called clonotypes with MiXCR, one entry per CDR3 protein. This repertoire shows hundreds of thousands of distinct CDR3 sequences, roughly 18% found once; its top ten account for 40% to 50%. The sample was blood, either unsorted or a sorted T cell fraction (not recorded which). The source of these receptors is a male donor with ankylosing spondylitis. Both conserved end residues are part of each CDR3.

TRBV29-1	TRBJ2-2	CSVGGWGITGELFF
TRBV5-1	TRBJ2-1	CASSAWIGDNEQFF
TRBV29-1	TRBJ1-6	CSVEDGYNSPLHF
TRBV4-2	TRBJ2-1	CASSQQTSGRGNEQFF
TRBV27	TRBJ2-3	CASSYDAGGYTDTQYF
TRBV3-1	TRBJ1-1	CASSQAGQETEAFF
TRBV4-3	TRBJ2-3	CASSQDGQGASTDTQYF
TRBV7-8	TRBJ2-1	CASSQTSAQWDNEQFF
TRBV21-1	TRBJ1-2	CASSHGQGAYYGYTF
TRBV7-7	TRBJ2-4	CASSTRHENIAKNIQYF
TRBV6-5	TRBJ1-5	CASSYSEDQPQHF
TRBV2	TRBJ2-7	CASSEASGLLAYEQYF
TRBV4-3	TRBJ1-5	CASSQRTGQPQHF
TRBV12-3/TRBV12-4	TRBJ2-1	CASSLGVTYNEQFF
TRBV7-9	TRBJ2-1	CASSPSGLAGNEQFF
TRBV6-1	TRBJ2-1	CASNDGYNEQFF
TRBV12-3/TRBV12-4	TRBJ2-3	CASSLGAGRTDTQYF
TRBV4-1	TRBJ1-5	CASSQEVGGQGSNQPQHF
TRBV9	TRBJ2-7	CASSVGLAEISYEQYF
TRBV13	TRBJ1-2	CASSLASGGGYTF
TRBV9	TRBJ2-1	CASSVVGLASYEQFF
TRBV6-2/TRBV6-3	TRBJ1-4	CASSSGRSNEKLFF
TRBV4-1	TRBJ2-7	CASSPASGGGVYEQYF
TRBV7-8	TRBJ2-3	CASSLTGTEPGADTQYF
TRBV4-3	TRBJ1-1	CASSPGSVESTEAFF
TRBV24-1	TRBJ2-5	CATSDFNRDFQYF
TRBV9	TRBJ2-5	CASSVDPGTAQETQYF
TRBV6-2/TRBV6-3	TRBJ2-7	CASSPDRGGPYEQYF
TRBV7-9	TRBJ1-2	CASSLSQGFVYGYTF
TRBV7-9	TRBJ1-1	CASSLGPRVENTEAFF
TRBV4-3	TRBJ2-7	CASSQDKLAGFYEQYF
TRBV7-9	TRBJ2-2	CASSLNQGRDTGELFF
TRBV20-1	TRBJ2-7	CSARGGAASYEQYF
TRBV9	TRBJ2-3	CASSVSGGGDTQYF
TRBV5-5	TRBJ1-5	CASSPDIRDRGSAQHF
TRBV5-1	TRBJ2-1	CASSPHLASNNEQFF
TRBV7-9	TRBJ1-2	CASSSRDNNYGYTF
TRBV20-1	TRBJ2-7	CSASALAADYEQYF
TRBV18	TRBJ2-1	CASSPPGGGEQFF
TRBV7-9	TRBJ2-1	CASSSREKDTYNEQFF
TRBV5-6	TRBJ2-7	CASGRAGTLYEQYF
TRBV29-1	TRBJ2-3	CSVPRGHYADTQYF
TRBV28	TRBJ2-2	CASSLDRGLFTGELFF
TRBV20-1	TRBJ2-7	CSATKPGQVGYEQYF
TRBV20-1	TRBJ2-5	CSARDRRAGVPQETQYF
TRBV27	TRBJ2-1	CASSLFGAYNEQFF
TRBV5-1	TRBJ1-1	CASSSRQGIPPEAFF
TRBV6-5	TRBJ2-7	CASSNPGGLYEQYF
TRBV2	TRBJ2-5	CASMTPWGQETQYF
TRBV5-1	TRBJ2-7	CASSLRGYEQYF
TRBV29-1	TRBJ2-5	CSVEEAGDQQETQYF
TRBV4-1	TRBJ1-2	CASSQDHFPTGAYGYTF
TRBV5-1	TRBJ2-2	CASSLPLISETGELFF
TRBV13	TRBJ1-2	CASSEGGLPKGYTF
TRBV7-6	TRBJ2-3	CATSLNAGTGRTDTQYF
TRBV7-2	TRBJ2-7	CASSLYVGSSYEQYF